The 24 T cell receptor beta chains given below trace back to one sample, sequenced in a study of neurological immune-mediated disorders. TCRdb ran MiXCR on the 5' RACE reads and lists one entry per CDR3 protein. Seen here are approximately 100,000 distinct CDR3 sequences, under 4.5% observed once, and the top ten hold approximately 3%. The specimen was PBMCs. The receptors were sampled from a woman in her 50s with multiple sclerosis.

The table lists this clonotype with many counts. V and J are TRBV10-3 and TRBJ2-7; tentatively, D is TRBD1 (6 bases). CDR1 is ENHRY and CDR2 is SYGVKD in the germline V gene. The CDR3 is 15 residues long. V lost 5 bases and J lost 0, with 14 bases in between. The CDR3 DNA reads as TGTGCCATCAGTCCGAGGGACAAGTCCTCCTACGAGCAGTACTTC. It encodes CAISPRDKSSYEQYF.

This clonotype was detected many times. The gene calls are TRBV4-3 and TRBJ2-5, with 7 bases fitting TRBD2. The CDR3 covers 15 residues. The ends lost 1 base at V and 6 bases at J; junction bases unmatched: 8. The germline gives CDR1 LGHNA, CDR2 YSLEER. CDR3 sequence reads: CASSQGMAGVQTQYF. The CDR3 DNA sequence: TGCGCCAGCAGCCAAGGAATGGCGGGGGTGCAGACCCAGTACTTC.

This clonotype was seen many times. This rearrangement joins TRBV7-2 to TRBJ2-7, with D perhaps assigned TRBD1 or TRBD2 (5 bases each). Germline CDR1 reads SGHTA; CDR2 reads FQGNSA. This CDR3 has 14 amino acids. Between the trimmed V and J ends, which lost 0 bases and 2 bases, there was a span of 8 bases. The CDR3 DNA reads TGTGCCAGCAGCTTAGCGGGGACCGCCTACGAGCAGTACTTC. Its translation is CASSLAGTAYEQYF.

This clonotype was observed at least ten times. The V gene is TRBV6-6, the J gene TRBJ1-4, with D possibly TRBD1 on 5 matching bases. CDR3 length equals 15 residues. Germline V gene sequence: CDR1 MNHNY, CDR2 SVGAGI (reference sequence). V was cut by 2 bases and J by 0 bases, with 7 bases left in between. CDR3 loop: CASSYAGATNEKLFF. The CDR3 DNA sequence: TGTGCCAGCAGTTACGCGGGGGCAACTAATGAAAAACTGTTTTTT.

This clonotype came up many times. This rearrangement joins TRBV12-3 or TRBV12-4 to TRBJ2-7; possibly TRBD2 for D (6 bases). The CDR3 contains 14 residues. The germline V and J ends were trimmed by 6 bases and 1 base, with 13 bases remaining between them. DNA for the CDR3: TGTGCCAGCAGGTGGGGCCGGGGGTCCTACGAGCAGTACTTC. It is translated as CASRWGRGSYEQYF.

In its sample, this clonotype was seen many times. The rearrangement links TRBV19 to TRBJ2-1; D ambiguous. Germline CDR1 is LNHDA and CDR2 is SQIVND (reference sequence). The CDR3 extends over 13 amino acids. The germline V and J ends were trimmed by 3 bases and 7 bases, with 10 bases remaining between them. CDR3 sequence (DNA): TGTGCCAGTAGTATTGGGCTCTATAATGAGCAGTTCTTC. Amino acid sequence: CASSIGLYNEQFF.

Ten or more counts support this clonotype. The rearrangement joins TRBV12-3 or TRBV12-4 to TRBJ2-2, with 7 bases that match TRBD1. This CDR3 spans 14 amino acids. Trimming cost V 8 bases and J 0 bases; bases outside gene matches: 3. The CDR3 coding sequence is TGTGCCAGCGAAGGACAGGCGAACACCGGGGAGCTGTTTTTT. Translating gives CASEGQANTGELFF.

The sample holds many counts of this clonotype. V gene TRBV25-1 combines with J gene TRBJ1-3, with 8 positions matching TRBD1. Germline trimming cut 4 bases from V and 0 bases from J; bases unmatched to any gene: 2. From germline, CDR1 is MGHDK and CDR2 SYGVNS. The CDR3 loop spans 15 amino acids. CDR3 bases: TGTGCCAGCAGTGTGGGGACAGGCTCTGGAAACACCATATATTTT. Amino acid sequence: CASSVGTGSGNTIYF.

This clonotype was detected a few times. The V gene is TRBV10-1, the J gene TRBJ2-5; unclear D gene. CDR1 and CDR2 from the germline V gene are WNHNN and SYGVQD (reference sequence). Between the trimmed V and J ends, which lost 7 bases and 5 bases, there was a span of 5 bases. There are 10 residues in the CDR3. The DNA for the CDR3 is TGCGCCAGCACCAAGGAGACCCAGTACTTC. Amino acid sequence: CASTKETQYF.

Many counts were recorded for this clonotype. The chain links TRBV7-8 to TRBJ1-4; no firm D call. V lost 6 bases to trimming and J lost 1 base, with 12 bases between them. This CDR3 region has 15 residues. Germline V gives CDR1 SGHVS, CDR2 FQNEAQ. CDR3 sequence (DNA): TGTGCCAGCAGTTCCCCCAGAGGAACTAATGAAAAACTGTTTTTT. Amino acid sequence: CASSSPRGTNEKLFF.

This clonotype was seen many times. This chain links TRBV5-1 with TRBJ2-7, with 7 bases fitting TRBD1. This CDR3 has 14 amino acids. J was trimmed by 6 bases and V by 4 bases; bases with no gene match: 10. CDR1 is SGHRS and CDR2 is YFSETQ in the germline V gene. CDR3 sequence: CASSPQLGGLEQYF. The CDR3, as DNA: TGCGCCAGCAGCCCGCAATTAGGGGGCCTCGAGCAGTACTTC.

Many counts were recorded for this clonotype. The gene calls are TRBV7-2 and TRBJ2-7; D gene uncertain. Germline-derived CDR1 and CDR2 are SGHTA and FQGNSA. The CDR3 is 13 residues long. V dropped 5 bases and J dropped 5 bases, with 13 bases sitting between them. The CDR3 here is CASSRAGSHEQYF. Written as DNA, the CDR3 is TGTGCCAGCAGCCGGGCCGGGTCGCACGAGCAGTACTTC. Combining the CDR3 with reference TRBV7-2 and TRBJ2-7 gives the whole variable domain GAGVSQSPSNKVTEKGKDVELRCDPISGHTALYWYRQSLGQGLEFLIYFQGNSAPDKSGLPSDRFSAERTGGSVSTLTIQRTQQEDSAVYLCASSRAGSHEQYFGPGTRLTVT.

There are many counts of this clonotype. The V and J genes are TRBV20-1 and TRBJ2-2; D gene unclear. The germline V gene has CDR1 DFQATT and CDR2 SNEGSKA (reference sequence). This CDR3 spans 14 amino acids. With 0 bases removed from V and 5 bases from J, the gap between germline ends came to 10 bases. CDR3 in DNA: TGCAGTGCTAGAGAGGGCCGAAAGACCGGGGAGCTGTTTTTT. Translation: CSAREGRKTGELFF.

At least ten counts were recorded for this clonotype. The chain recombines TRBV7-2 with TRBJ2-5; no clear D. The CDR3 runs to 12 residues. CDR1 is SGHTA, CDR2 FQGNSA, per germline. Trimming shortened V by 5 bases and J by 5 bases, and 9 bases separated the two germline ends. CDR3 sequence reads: CASSRTWETQYF. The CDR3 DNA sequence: TGTGCCAGCAGCCGCACCTGGGAGACCCAGTACTTC. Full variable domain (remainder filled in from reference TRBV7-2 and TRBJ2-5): GAGVSQSPSNKVTEKGKDVELRCDPISGHTALYWYRQSLGQGLEFLIYFQGNSAPDKSGLPSDRFSAERTGGSVSTLTIQRTQQEDSAVYLCASSRTWETQYFGPGTRLLVL.

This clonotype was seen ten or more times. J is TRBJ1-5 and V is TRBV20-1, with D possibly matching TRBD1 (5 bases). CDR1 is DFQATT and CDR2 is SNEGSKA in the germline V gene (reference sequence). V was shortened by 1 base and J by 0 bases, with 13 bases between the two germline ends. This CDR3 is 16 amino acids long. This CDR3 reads CSARGLTVDSNQPQHF. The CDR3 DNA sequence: TGCAGTGCTAGAGGCTTGACAGTGGATAGCAATCAGCCCCAGCATTTT.

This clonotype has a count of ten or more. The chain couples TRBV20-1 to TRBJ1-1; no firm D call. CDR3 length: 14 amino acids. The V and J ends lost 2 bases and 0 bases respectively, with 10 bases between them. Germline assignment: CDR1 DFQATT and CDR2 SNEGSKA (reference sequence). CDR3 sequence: CSARWHNMNTEAFF. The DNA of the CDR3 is TGCAGTGCTAGATGGCACAACATGAACACTGAAGCTTTCTTT.

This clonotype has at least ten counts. This CDR3 is CASSLGPSGRTSDTQYF. CDR3 nucleotides: TGTGCCAGCAGCTTAGGGCCCAGCGGGCGGACGTCGGATACGCAGTATTTT. The rearrangement links TRBV7-2 to TRBJ2-3; the D gene is possibly TRBD2 (6 bases). Trimming removed 1 base at V and 6 bases at J, with 20 bases between. Per the germline V gene, CDR1 is SGHTA and CDR2 is FQGNSA. This CDR3 comprises 17 residues. Full variable domain (rest looked up from reference TRBV7-2 and TRBJ2-3): GAGVSQSPSNKVTEKGKDVELRCDPISGHTALYWYRQSLGQGLEFLIYFQGNSAPDKSGLPSDRFSAERTGGSVSTLTIQRTQQEDSAVYLCASSLGPSGRTSDTQYFGPGTRLTVL.

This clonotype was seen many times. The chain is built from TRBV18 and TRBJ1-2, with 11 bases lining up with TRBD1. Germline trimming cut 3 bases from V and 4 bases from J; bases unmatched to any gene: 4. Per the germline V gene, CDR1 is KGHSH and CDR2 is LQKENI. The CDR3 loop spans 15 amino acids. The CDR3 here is CASSPPDRGLYGYTF. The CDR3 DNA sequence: TGTGCCAGCTCACCCCCGGACAGGGGGCTCTATGGCTACACCTTC.

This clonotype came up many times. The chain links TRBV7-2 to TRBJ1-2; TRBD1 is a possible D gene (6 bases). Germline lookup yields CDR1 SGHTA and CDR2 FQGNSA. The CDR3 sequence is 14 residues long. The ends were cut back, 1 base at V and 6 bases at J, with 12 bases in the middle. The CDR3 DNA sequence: TGTGCCAGCAGCTTAGGGACAGTAGGTCATGGCTACACCTTC. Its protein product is CASSLGTVGHGYTF.

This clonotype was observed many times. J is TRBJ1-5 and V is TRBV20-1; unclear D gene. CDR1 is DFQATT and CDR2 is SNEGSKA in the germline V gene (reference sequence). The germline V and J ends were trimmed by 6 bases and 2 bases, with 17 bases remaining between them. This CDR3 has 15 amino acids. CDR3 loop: CSACQAPGGNQPQHF. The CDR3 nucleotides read TGCAGTGCATGCCAGGCACCCGGAGGCAATCAGCCCCAGCATTTT.

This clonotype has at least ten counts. In DNA, the CDR3 is TGTGCCAGCAGTTTGGCCAGAAGGTTTTACGAGCAGTACTTC. Its translation: CASSLARRFYEQYF. The chain couples TRBV27 to TRBJ2-7; D is ambiguous. Germline CDR1 MNHEY, CDR2 SMNVEV (reference sequence). V lost 3 bases to trimming and J lost 4 bases, with 13 bases between them. The CDR3 length is 14 residues.

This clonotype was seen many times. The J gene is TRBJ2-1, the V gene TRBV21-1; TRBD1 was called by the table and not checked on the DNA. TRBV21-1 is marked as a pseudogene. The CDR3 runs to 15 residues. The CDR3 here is CASKGRDRDSGEQFF. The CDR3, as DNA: TGTGCCAGCAAGGGGCGGGACAGGGATTCTGGTGAGCAGTTCTTC.

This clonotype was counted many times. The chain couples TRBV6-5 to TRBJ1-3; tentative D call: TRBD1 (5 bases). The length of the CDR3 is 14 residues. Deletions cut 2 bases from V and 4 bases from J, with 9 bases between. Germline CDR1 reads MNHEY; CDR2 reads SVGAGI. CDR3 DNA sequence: TGTGCCAGCAGTTACGGGGACGGGGGAAACACCATATATTTT. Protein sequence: CASSYGDGGNTIYF.

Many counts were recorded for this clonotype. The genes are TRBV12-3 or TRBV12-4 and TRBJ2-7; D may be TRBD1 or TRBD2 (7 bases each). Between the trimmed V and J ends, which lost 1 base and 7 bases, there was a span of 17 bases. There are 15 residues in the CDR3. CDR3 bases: TGTGCCAGCAGTTTAGGAGTAGGGAGGGGGCGAGAGCAGTACTTC. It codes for CASSLGVGRGREQYF.